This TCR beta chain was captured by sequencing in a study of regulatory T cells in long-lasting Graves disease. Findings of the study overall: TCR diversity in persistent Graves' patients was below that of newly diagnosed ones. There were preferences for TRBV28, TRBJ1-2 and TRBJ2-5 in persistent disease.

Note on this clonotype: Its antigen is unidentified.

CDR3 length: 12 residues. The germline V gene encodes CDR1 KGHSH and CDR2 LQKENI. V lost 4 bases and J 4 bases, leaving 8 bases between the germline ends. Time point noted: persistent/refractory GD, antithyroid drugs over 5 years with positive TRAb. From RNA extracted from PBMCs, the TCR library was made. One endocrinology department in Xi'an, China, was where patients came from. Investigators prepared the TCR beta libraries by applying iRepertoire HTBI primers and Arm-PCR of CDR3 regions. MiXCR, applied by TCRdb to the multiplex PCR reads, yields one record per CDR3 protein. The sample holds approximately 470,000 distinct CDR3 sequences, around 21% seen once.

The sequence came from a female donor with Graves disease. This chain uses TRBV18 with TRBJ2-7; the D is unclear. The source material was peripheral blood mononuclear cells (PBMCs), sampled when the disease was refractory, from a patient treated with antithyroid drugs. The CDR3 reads CASSRIAYEQYF. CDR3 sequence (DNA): TGTGCCAGCTCACGTATTGCGTACGAGCAGTACTTC.